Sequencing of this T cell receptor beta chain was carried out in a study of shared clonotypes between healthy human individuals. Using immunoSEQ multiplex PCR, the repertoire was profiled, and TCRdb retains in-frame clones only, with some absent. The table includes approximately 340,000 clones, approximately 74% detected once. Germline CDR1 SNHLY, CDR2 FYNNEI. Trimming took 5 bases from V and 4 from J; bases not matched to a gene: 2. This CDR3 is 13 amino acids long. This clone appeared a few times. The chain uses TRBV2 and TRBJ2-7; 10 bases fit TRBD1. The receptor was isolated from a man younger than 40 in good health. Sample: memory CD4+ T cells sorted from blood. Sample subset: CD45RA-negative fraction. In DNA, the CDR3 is TGTGCCAGCAGTTCGGACAGGGGGTACGAGCAGTACTTC. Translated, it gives CASSSDRGYEQYF.